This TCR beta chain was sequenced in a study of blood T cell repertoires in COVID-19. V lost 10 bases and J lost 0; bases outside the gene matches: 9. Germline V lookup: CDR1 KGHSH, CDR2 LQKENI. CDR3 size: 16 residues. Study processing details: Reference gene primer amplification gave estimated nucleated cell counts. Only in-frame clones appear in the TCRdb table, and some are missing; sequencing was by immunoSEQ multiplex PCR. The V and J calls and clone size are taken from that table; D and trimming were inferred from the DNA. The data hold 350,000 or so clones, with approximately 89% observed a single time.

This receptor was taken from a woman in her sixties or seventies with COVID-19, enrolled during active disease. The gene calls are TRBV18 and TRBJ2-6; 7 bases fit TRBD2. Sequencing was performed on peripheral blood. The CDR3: CATHSGVSSGANVLTF. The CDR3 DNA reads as TGTGCCACCCACAGCGGGGTCAGCTCTGGGGCCAACGTCCTGACTTTC.